This T cell receptor (beta chain) was captured in a study of cytotoxic CD8 clonotypes in ibrutinib-treated CLL. The assay was immunoSEQ multiplex PCR, and TCRdb's table has in-frame clones only and misses some. Among some 17,000 clones listed, about 70% were seen once. This clone came up a few times. CDR3 size: 12 residues. Germline V lookup: CDR1 SNHLY, CDR2 FYNNEI. V lost 6 bases and J lost 5, with 10 bases in between. Specimen: PBMCs, collected after 12 months of ibrutinib treatment. The TCR comes from a human donor with chronic lymphocytic leukemia. The rearrangement uses TRBV2 and TRBJ2-5; unclear D gene. The CDR3 sequence: CASSPRSETQYF. DNA for the CDR3: TGTGCCAGCAGCCCCCGGAGCGAGACCCAGTACTTC. The variable domain in full, with the rest retrieved from reference TRBV2 and TRBJ2-5, is EPEVTQTPSHQVTQMGQEVILRCVPISNHLYFYWYRQILGQKVEFLVSFYNNEISEKSEIFDDQFSVERPDGSNFTLKIRSTKLEDSAMYFCASSPRSETQYFGPGTRLLVL.